The TCR beta chain under discussion was sequenced for a study of blood T cells in healthy people across ages. Overall study: Template switching caught about one barcoded beta molecule for each two T cells.

Comment on this clonotype: Its cognate antigen is unknown.

PCR was performed a second time for about 7 to 11 cycles using a sample-barcoded 5' primer and a J-beta primer mix. Each CDR3 protein is one row after TCRdb ran MiXCR on the 5' RACE reads. The repertoire holds over 600,000 distinct CDR3 sequences, 20% to 25% seen once, with 3.5% to 4% in the top ten. Findings and limits, study-wide: Per million T cells, the diversity of TCR beta decreased roughly linearly as age advanced.

Isolation of PBMCs gave at least 6 million cells per sample. The CDR3 loop spans 16 amino acids. Germline V lookup: CDR1 SGHDN, CDR2 FVKESK. After removal of 4 bases from V and 0 bases from J, the junction contained 8 bases not matched to a gene. The chain uses TRBV14 and TRBJ1-1; TRBD1 matches at 7 bases. Sequenced: blood. The TCR originated in a man aged 65 to 79 in good health. The CDR3 sequence is CASSLDKGQMNTEAFF. The DNA for the CDR3 is TGTGCCAGCAGCCTAGACAAGGGACAGATGAACACTGAAGCTTTCTTT.